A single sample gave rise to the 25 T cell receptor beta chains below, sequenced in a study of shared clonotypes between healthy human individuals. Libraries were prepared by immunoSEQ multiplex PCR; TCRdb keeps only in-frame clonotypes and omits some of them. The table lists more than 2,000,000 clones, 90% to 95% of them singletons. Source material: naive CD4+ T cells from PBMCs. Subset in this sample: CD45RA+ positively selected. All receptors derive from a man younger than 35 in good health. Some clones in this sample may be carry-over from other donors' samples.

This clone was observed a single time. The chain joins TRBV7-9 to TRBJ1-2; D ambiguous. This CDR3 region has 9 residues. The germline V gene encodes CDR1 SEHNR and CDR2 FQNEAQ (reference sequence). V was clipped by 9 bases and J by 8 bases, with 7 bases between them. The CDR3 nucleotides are TGTGCCAGTGGGAAGGGCTACACCTTC. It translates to CASGKGYTF. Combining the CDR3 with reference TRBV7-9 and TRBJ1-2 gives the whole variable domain DTGVSQNPRHKITKRGQNVTFRCDPISEHNRLYWYRQTLGQGPEFLTYFQNEAQLEKSRLLSDRFSAERPKGSFSTLEIQRTEQGDSAMYLCASGKGYTFGSGTRLTVV.

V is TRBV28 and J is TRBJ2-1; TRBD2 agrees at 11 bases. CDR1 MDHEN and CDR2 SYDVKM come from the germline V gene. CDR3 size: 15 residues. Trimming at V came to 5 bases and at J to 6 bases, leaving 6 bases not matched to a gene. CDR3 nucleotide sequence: TGTGCCAGCAGTACCACTAGCGGGAGTGGCAATGAGCAGTTCTTC. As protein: CASSTTSGSGNEQFF.

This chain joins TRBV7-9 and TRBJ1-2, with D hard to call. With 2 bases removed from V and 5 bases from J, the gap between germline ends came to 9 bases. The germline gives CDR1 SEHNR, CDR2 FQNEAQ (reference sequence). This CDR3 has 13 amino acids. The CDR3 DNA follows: TGTGCCAGCAGCTTAAGTAAGGATTATGGCTACACCTTC. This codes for CASSLSKDYGYTF.

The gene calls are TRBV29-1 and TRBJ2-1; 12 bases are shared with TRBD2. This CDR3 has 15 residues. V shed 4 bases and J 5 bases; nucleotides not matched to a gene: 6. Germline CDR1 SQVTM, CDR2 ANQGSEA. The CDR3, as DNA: TGCAGCGTTGGGCGAAGACTAGCGGGAGACAATGAGCAGTTCTTC. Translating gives CSVGRRLAGDNEQFF.

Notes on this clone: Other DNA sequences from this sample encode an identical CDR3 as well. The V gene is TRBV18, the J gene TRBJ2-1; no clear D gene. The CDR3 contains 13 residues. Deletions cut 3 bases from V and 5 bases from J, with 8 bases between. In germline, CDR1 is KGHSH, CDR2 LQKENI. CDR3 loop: CASSPPGHNEQFF. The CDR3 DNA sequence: TGTGCCAGCTCACCCCCAGGCCACAATGAGCAGTTCTTC. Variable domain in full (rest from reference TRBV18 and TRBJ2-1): NAGVMQNPRHLVRRRGQEARLRCSPMKGHSHVYWYRQLPEEGLKFMVYLQKENIIDESGMPKERFSAEFPKEGPSILRIQQVVRGDSAAYFCASSPPGHNEQFFGPGTRLTVL.

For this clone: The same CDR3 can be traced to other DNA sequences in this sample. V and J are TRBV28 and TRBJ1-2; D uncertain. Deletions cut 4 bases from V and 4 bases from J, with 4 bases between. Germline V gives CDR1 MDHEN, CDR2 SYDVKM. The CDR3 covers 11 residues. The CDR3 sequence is CASSSGYGYTF. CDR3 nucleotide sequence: TGTGCCAGCAGTTCCGGCTATGGCTACACCTTC.

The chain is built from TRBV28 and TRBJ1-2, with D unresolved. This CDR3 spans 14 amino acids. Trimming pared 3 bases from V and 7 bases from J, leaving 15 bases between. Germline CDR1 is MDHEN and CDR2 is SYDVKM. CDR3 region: CASSFRSEGLGYTF. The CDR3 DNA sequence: TGTGCCAGCAGTTTCAGGAGCGAAGGGCTTGGCTACACCTTC.

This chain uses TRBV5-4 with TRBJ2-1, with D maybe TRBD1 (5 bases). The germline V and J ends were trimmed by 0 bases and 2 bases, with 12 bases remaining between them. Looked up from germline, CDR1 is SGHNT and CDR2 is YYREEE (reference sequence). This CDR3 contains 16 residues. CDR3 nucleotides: TGTGCCAGCAGCTTGGGTGGGGCCGCAACCTACAATGAGCAGTTCTTC. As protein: CASSLGGAATYNEQFF.

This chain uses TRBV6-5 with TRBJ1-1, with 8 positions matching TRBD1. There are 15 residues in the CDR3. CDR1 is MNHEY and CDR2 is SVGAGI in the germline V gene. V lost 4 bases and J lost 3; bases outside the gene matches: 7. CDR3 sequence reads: CASSSIGQGDTEAFF. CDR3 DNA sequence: TGTGCCAGCAGTTCCATTGGACAGGGAGACACTGAAGCTTTCTTT.

CDR3 DNA: TGTGCCAGCAGTGAGGGTTCGGGACAGCTCGCTGAAAAACTGTTTTTT. Translating gives CASSEGSGQLAEKLFF. The chain is built from TRBV25-1 and TRBJ1-4, with 7 bases fitting TRBD1. Per the germline V gene, CDR1 is MGHDK and CDR2 is SYGVNS. CDR3 length: 16 amino acids. The V and J ends lost 3 bases and 7 bases, in that order; junction bases with no gene match: 11.

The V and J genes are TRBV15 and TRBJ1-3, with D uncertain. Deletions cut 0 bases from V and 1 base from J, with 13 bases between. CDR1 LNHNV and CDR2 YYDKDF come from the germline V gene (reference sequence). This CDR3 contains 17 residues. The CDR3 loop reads CATSREGRAISGNTIYF. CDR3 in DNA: TGTGCCACCAGCAGAGAAGGGCGGGCAATATCTGGAAACACCATATATTTT.

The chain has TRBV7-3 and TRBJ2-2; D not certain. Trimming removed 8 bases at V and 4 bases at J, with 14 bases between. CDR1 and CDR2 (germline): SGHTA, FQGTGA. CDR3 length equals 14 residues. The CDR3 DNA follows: TGTGCCAGCGCAGATGTGGGTGCCACCGGGGAGCTGTTTTTT. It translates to CASADVGATGELFF. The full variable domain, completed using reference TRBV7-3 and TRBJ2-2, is GAGVSQTPSNKVTEKGKYVELRCDPISGHTALYWYRQSLGQGPEFLIYFQGTGAADDSGLPNDRFFAVRPEGSVSTLKIQRTERGDSAVYLCASADVGATGELFFGEGSRLTVL.

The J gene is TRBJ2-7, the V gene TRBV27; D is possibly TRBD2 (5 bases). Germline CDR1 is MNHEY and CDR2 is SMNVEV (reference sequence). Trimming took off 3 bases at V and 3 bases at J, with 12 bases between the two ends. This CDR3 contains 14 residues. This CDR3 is CASSFYPGIYEQYF. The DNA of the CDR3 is TGTGCCAGCAGTTTCTATCCGGGGATCTACGAGCAGTACTTC.

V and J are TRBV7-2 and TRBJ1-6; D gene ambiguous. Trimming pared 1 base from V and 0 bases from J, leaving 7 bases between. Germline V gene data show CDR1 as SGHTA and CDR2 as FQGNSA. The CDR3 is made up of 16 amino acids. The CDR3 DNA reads TGTGCCAGCAGCTTAGGGGGAATCTCCTATAATTCACCCCTCCACTTT. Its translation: CASSLGGISYNSPLHF. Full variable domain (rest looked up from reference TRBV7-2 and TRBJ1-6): GAGVSQSPSNKVTEKGKDVELRCDPISGHTALYWYRQSLGQGLEFLIYFQGNSAPDKSGLPSDRFSAERTGGSVSTLTIQRTQQEDSAVYLCASSLGGISYNSPLHFGNGTRLTVT.

The CDR3 protein is CASRAEGGTGELFF. DNA for the CDR3: TGTGCCAGCAGGGCGGAAGGGGGAACCGGGGAGCTGTTTTTT. The J gene is TRBJ2-2, the V gene TRBV6-5; a weak D match, TRBD1 (6 bases). CDR1 is MNHEY and CDR2 is SVGAGI in the germline V gene. The CDR3 sequence is 14 residues long. Trimming took off 6 bases at V and 5 bases at J, with 13 bases between the two ends.

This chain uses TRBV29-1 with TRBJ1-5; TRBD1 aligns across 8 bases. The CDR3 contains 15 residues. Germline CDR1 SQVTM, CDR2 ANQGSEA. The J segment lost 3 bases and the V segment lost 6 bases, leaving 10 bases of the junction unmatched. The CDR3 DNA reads TGCAGCGTCGTTATAAACAGGGGGGCCAATCAGCCCCAGCATTTT. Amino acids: CSVVINRGANQPQHF.

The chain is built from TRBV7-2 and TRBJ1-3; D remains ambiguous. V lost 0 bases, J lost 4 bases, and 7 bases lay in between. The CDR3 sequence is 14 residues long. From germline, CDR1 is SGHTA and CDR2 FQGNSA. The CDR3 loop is CASSLAVGGNTIYF. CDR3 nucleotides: TGTGCCAGCAGCTTAGCAGTGGGCGGAAACACCATATATTTT.

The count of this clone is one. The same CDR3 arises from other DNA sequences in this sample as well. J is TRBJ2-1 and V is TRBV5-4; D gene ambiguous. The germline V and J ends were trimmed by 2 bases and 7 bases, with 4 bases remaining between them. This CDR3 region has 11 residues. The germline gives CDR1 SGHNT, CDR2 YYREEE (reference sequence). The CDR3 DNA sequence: TGTGCCAGCAGCTTTGGTAATGAGCAGTTCTTC. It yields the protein CASSFGNEQFF.

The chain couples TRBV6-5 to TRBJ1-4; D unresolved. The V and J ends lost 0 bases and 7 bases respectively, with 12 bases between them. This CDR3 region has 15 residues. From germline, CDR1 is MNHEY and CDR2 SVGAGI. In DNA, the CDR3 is TGTGCCAGCAGTTACTCGGCAGGTCGGTCTGAAAAACTGTTTTTT. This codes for CASSYSAGRSEKLFF.

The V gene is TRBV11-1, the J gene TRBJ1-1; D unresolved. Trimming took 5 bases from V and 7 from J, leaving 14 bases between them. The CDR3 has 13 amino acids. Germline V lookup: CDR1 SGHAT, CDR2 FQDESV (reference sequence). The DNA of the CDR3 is TGTGCCAGCAGCCAGACGCAGGCTAGTGAAGCTTTCTTT. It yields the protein CASSQTQASEAFF.

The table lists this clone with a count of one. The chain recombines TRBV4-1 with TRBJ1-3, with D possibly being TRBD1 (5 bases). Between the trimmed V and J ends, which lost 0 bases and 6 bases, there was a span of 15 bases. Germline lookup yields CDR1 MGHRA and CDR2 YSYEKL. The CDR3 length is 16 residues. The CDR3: CASSQDNSRQLNTIYF. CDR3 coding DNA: TGCGCCAGCAGCCAAGATAATTCGCGACAGCTAAACACCATATATTTT.

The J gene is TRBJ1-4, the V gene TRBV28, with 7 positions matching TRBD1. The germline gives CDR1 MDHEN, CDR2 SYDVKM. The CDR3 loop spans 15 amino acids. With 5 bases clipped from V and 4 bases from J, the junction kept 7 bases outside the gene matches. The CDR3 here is CASSRYGDSNEKLFF. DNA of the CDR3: TGTGCCAGCAGTCGATATGGGGACAGTAATGAAAAACTGTTTTTT.

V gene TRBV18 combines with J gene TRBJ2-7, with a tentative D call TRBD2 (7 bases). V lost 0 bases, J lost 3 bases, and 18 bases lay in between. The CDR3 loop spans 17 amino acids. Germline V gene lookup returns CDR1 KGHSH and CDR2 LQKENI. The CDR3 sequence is CASSPPIWGGRSYEQYF. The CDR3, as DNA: TGTGCCAGCTCACCACCGATTTGGGGGGGGCGAAGCTACGAGCAGTACTTC. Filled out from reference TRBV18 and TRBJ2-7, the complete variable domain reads NAGVMQNPRHLVRRRGQEARLRCSPMKGHSHVYWYRQLPEEGLKFMVYLQKENIIDESGMPKERFSAEFPKEGPSILRIQQVVRGDSAAYFCASSPPIWGGRSYEQYFGPGTRLTVT.

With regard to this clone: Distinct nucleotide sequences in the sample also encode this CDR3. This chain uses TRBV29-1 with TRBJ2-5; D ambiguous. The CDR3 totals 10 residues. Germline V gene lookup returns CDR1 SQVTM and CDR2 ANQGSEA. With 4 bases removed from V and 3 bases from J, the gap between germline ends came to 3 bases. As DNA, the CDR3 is TGCAGCGTTGTCAAAGAGACCCAGTACTTC. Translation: CSVVKETQYF. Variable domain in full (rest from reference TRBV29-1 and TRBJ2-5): SAVISQKPSRDICQRGTSLTIQCQVDSQVTMMFWYRQQPGQSLTLIATANQGSEATYESGFVIDKFPISRPNLTFSTLTVSNMSPEDSSIYLCSVVKETQYFGPGTRLLVL.

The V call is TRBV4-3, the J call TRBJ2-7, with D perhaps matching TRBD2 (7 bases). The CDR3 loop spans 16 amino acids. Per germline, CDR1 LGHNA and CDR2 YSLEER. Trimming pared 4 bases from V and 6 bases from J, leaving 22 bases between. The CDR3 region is CASSRGGRGGLSEQYF. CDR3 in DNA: TGCGCCAGCAGCCGGGGGGGGCGCGGAGGTCTTTCCGAGCAGTACTTC.